Listed here are 22 T cell receptor beta chains from one sample, sequenced in a study of intratumoral heterogeneity in liver cancer. Clones were read by immunoSEQ multiplex PCR, and TCRdb kept only the in-frame ones, dropping some. The sample contains some 21,000 clones, around two thirds of which appear only once. The material was tumor-adjacent normal tissue, obtained before any cancer treatment. The origin of the receptors is a woman in her 70s with hepatocellular carcinoma.

This chain connects TRBV19 to TRBJ2-6; 11 nucleotides line up with TRBD2. With 8 bases clipped from V and 3 bases from J, the junction kept 6 bases outside the gene matches. From germline, CDR1 is LNHDA and CDR2 SQIVND (reference sequence). The CDR3 loop spans 16 amino acids. The CDR3, as DNA: TGTGCCAGTCAGGGGACTAGCGGCCTTGGGGCCAACGTCCTGACTTTC. Its protein product is CASQGTSGLGANVLTF.

The rearrangement links TRBV19 to TRBJ2-1, with D perhaps TRBD2 (6 bases). Per the germline V gene, CDR1 is LNHDA and CDR2 is SQIVND (reference sequence). The CDR3 spans 14 residues. Trimming stripped 5 bases from V and 4 bases from J, with 12 bases between. The CDR3 loop reads CASSPRTTYNEQFF. The CDR3 nucleotides are TGTGCCAGTAGTCCTCGGACTACTTACAATGAGCAGTTCTTC. The entire variable domain, with the rest obtained from reference TRBV19 and TRBJ2-1, is as follows: DGGITQSPKYLFRKEGQNVTLSCEQNLNHDAMYWYRQDPGQGLRLIYYSQIVNDFQKGDIAEGYSVSREKKESFPLTVTSAQKNPTAFYLCASSPRTTYNEQFFGPGTRLTVL.

The V gene is TRBV4-1, the J gene TRBJ1-3; TRBD1 matches at 7 bases. CDR1 is MGHRA, CDR2 YSYEKL, per germline. The CDR3 spans 14 residues. V lost 4 bases, J lost 4 bases, and 4 bases stayed unmatched. In DNA, the CDR3 is TGCGCCAGCAGCCGTAGACAGGGCGGAAACACCATATATTTT. Its translation is CASSRRQGGNTIYF.

V is TRBV20-1 and J is TRBJ2-3; D is tentatively TRBD1 or TRBD2 (5 bases each). CDR1 and CDR2 (germline): DFQATT, SNEGSKA (reference sequence). With 3 bases removed from V and 4 bases from J, the gap between germline ends came to 17 bases. The length of the CDR3 is 15 residues. CDR3 bases: TGCAGTGCTAGTGGGCCGTGGTGGGACCCAGATACGCAGTATTTT. Protein sequence: CSASGPWWDPDTQYF.

This clone was detected only once. The CDR3 loop reads CASSLGTAYGYTF. The CDR3 coding sequence is TGTGCCAGCAGTCTAGGGACAGCCTATGGCTACACCTTC. This chain connects TRBV6-1 to TRBJ1-2, with 7 bases lining up with TRBD1. The V gene end was trimmed by 5 bases and the J gene end by 4 bases; junction bases not matched to a gene: 4. This CDR3 comprises 13 residues. Germline V CDR1 and CDR2: MNHNS, SASEGT.

The chain couples TRBV9 to TRBJ2-2; TRBD2 agrees at 9 bases. V shed 4 bases and J 8 bases; nucleotides not matched to a gene: 12. The CDR3 extends over 16 amino acids. Looked up from germline, CDR1 is SGDLS and CDR2 is YYNGEE. CDR3: CASSPTVLAGGGELFF. CDR3 DNA sequence: TGTGCCAGCAGCCCTACGGTACTAGCGGGTGGGGGGGAGCTGTTTTTT.

The chain couples TRBV14 to TRBJ1-3; no definite D call. Germline CDR1 is SGHDN and CDR2 is FVKESK. V gave up 4 bases and J gave up 3 bases, with 13 bases separating them. The CDR3 is made up of 15 amino acids. DNA for the CDR3: TGTGCCAGCAGCCCCGGGATTGTTTTTGGAAACACCATATATTTT. Translation: CASSPGIVFGNTIYF.

The V and J genes are TRBV11-1 and TRBJ2-1; D is unclear. Trimming took 2 bases from V and 2 from J, leaving 13 bases between them. The germline CDR1 and CDR2 sequences are SGHAT and FQDESV (reference sequence). The CDR3 is 16 residues long. In nucleotides, the CDR3 is TGTGCCAGCAGCTTAACTACTCGTCATCCCTACAATGAGCAGTTCTTC. Its protein product is CASSLTTRHPYNEQFF.

This clone came up once. The J gene is TRBJ2-2, the V gene TRBV5-1; 9 nucleotides align to TRBD2. Germline V CDR1 and CDR2: SGHRS, YFSETQ. CDR3 length: 17 residues. The J segment lost 1 base and the V segment lost 4 bases, leaving 8 bases of the junction unmatched. The CDR3 here is CASSTSQTSGNTGELFF. In nucleotides, the CDR3 is TGCGCCAGCAGCACTTCACAGACTAGCGGGAACACCGGGGAGCTGTTTTTT.

The chain joins TRBV30 to TRBJ2-1; TRBD2 might be the D (6 bases). The germline V and J ends were trimmed by 3 bases and 6 bases, with 6 bases remaining between them. The germline V gene encodes CDR1 GTSNPN and CDR2 SVGIG (reference sequence). The CDR3 spans 11 residues. The CDR3 reads CAWRLANEQFF. The CDR3 bases are TGTGCCTGGAGACTAGCCAATGAGCAGTTCTTC.

The chain carries TRBV4-2 and TRBJ2-2; D unresolved. This CDR3 comprises 15 residues. Trimming took 0 bases from V and 2 from J, leaving 7 bases between them. CDR1 and CDR2 (germline): LGHNA, YNFKEQ. The CDR3 bases are TGTGCCAGCAGCCAAGATCTGGGTAACACCGGGGAGCTGTTTTTT. It is translated as CASSQDLGNTGELFF.

J is TRBJ2-5 and V is TRBV4-1; tentatively, D is TRBD2 (5 bases). V was trimmed by 3 bases and J by 4 bases, leaving 15 bases between them. This CDR3 has 15 residues. Germline values: CDR1 MGHRA, CDR2 YSYEKL. The CDR3 DNA sequence: TGCGCCAGCAGCCATATGGACTCTGGTGTAGAGACCCAGTACTTC. Protein: CASSHMDSGVETQYF.

The chain couples TRBV5-1 to TRBJ2-3, with no clear D. In germline, CDR1 is SGHRS, CDR2 YFSETQ. There are 16 residues in the CDR3. V was clipped by 1 base and J by 2 bases, with 14 bases between them. The CDR3 DNA reads TGCGCCAGCAGCTTGTCTGAGATCCCCACCACAGATACGCAGTATTTT. As protein: CASSLSEIPTTDTQYF.

The CDR3 is CASSPGPLGGSYEQYF. CDR3 nucleotides: TGTGCCAGCTCACCTGGACCCTTAGGGGGCTCCTACGAGCAGTACTTC. The chain combines TRBV18 with TRBJ2-7, with D perhaps matching TRBD1 (6 bases). In germline, CDR1 is KGHSH, CDR2 LQKENI. CDR3 size: 16 residues. The germline V and J ends were trimmed by 3 bases and 0 bases, with 15 bases remaining between them.

Within the sample, this clone is medium-sized (0.01 to 0.1%). The J gene is TRBJ1-4, the V gene TRBV2; no clear D gene. Looked up from germline, CDR1 is SNHLY and CDR2 is FYNNEI. The CDR3 is 14 amino acids. Deletions cut 1 base from V and 7 bases from J, with 10 bases between. The CDR3 nucleotides read TGTGCCAGCAGTGAAGGGGGTGGGATTGAAAAACTGTTTTTT. This gives the protein CASSEGGGIEKLFF.

The chain recombines TRBV29-1 with TRBJ1-1, with no clear D. Between the trimmed V and J ends, which lost 4 bases and 1 base, there was a span of 7 bases. Germline assignment: CDR1 SQVTM and CDR2 ANQGSEA. CDR3 length: 12 amino acids. CDR3 residues: CSVVRQNTEAFF. CDR3 DNA sequence: TGCAGCGTTGTCCGACAGAACACTGAAGCTTTCTTT. The whole variable domain, filled in from reference TRBV29-1 and TRBJ1-1, reads SAVISQKPSRDICQRGTSLTIQCQVDSQVTMMFWYRQQPGQSLTLIATANQGSEATYESGFVIDKFPISRPNLTFSTLTVSNMSPEDSSIYLCSVVRQNTEAFFGQGTRLTVV.

The chain recombines TRBV19 with TRBJ2-1; D uncertain. V lost 7 bases to trimming and J lost 9 bases, with 13 bases between them. In germline, CDR1 is LNHDA, CDR2 SQIVND (reference sequence). CDR3 size: 12 residues. The CDR3 region has the DNA TGTGCCAGTAATATTCCCATGGGTGAGCAGTTCTTC. This sequence encodes CASNIPMGEQFF.

The V call is TRBV24-1, the J call TRBJ2-1; no definite D call. Trimming took 0 bases from V and 5 from J, leaving 10 bases between them. The germline CDR1 and CDR2 sequences are KGHDR and SFDVKD. CDR3 size: 15 residues. The CDR3 DNA reads as TGTGCCACCAGTGATTTGGCTAGTACGGACAATGAGCAGTTCTTC. As protein: CATSDLASTDNEQFF.

By sample fraction, this clone is large. The gene calls are TRBV27 and TRBJ2-3; a possible D gene is TRBD1 (5 bases). V lost 3 bases, J lost 5 bases, and 12 bases lay in between. There are 14 residues in the CDR3. Looked up from germline, CDR1 is MNHEY and CDR2 is SMNVEV (reference sequence). The CDR3 bases are TGTGCCAGCAGTTTTGGACAAACGGGAGATACGCAGTATTTT. This translates into CASSFGQTGDTQYF.

The chain links TRBV19 to TRBJ1-2, with D possibly being TRBD1 (6 bases). V lost 3 bases, J lost 8 bases, and 13 bases lay in between. The CDR3 totals 13 residues. Germline values: CDR1 LNHDA, CDR2 SQIVND (reference sequence). CDR3 amino acids: CASSMGAGNGYTF. Here the CDR3 DNA reads TGTGCCAGTAGTATGGGGGCAGGGAACGGCTACACCTTC.

The sample holds one count of this clone. The chain employs TRBV2 and TRBJ1-4; TRBD1 is a possible D gene (5 bases). The CDR3 length is 14 residues. Deletions cut 6 bases from V and 7 bases from J, with 15 bases between. Germline V lookup: CDR1 SNHLY, CDR2 FYNNEI. The CDR3 sequence is CASSSGGLGEKLFF. Written as DNA, the CDR3 is TGTGCCAGCAGCAGCGGGGGTCTGGGTGAAAAACTGTTTTTT.

The rearrangement joins TRBV6-5 to TRBJ1-1, with D perhaps TRBD1 (5 bases). Germline V gene lookup returns CDR1 MNHEY and CDR2 SVGAGI. V was trimmed by 6 bases and J by 0 bases, leaving 11 bases between them. There are 14 residues in the CDR3. The CDR3 DNA reads as TGTGCCAGCAGCCCCGCAGGGTTGAACACTGAAGCTTTCTTT. This translates into CASSPAGLNTEAFF.